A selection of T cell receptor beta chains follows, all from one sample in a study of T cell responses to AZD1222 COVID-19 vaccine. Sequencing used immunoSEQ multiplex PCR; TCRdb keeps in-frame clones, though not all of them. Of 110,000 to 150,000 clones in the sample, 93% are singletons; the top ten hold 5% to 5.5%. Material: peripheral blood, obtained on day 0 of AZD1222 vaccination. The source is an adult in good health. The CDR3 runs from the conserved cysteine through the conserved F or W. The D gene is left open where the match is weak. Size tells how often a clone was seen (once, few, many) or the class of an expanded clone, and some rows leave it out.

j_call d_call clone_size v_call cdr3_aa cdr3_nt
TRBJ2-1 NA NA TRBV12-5 CASGPGLFIGHEQFF TGTGCTAGTGGTCCGGGACTTTTCATCGGCCATGAGCAGTTCTTC
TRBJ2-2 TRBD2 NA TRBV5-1 CASSLLGSGRSDTGELFF TGCGCCAGCAGCTTGTTGGGTAGCGGGAGGTCCGACACCGGGGAGCTGTTTTTT
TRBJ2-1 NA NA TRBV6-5 CASSPLGSSYNEQFF TGTGCCAGCAGTCCACTCGGAAGCTCCTACAATGAGCAGTTCTTC
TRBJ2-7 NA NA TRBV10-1 CASSEGSRGEQYF TGCGCCAGCAGTGAGGGATCTCGGGGCGAGCAGTACTTC
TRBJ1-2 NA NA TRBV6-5 CASSYAAGYGYTF TGTGCCAGCAGTTACGCGGCAGGCTATGGCTACACCTTC
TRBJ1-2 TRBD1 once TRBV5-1 CASSLRDRGLYGYTF TGCGCCAGCAGCTTAAGGGACAGGGGACTCTATGGCTACACCTTC
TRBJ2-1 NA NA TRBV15 CATSRVWRESSYNEQFF TGTGCCACCAGCAGAGTTTGGAGGGAGAGCTCCTACAATGAGCAGTTCTTC
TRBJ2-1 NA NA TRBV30 CAWSVQFGEQFF TGTGCCTGGAGTGTGCAGTTTGGTGAGCAGTTCTTC
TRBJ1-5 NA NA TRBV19 CASSIGFRATGYSNQPQHF TGTGCCAGTAGTATAGGGTTTCGGGCGACGGGCTATAGCAATCAGCCCCAGCATTTT
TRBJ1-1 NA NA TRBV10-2 CASSPYSTGLNTEAFF TGCGCCAGCAGTCCCTATTCCACAGGGCTGAACACTGAAGCTTTCTTT
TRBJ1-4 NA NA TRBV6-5 CASTPGPLRREKLFF TGTGCCAGCACGCCGGGACCGCTGCGACGTGAAAAACTGTTTTTT
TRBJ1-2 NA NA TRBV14 CASSHGASSFYGYTF TGTGCCAGCAGCCACGGGGCAAGTTCCTTCTATGGCTACACCTTC
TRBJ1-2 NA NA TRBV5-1 CASSLRDGGYGYTF TGCGCCAGCAGCTTGCGCGACGGAGGCTATGGCTACACCTTC
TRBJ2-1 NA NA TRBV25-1 CASSPGKQLNEQFF TGTGCCAGCAGTCCCGGAAAACAGCTGAATGAGCAGTTCTTC
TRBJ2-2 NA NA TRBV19 CASSIGLAAGELFF TGTGCCAGTAGTATAGGCCTAGCCGCCGGGGAGCTGTTTTTT
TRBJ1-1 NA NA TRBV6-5 CATLRTDEAFF TGTGCCACCTTAAGGACAGATGAAGCTTTCTTT
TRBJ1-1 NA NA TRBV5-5 CASSLAARSSYLEAFF TGTGCCAGCAGCTTGGCGGCAAGGTCGAGCTACCTTGAAGCTTTCTTT
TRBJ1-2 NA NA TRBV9 CASSGEPYNYGYTF TGTGCCAGCAGCGGAGAGCCTTATAACTATGGCTACACCTTC
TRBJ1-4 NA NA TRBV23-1 CASSQRHSTNEKLFF TGCGCCAGCAGTCAACGGCACTCAACTAATGAAAAACTGTTTTTT
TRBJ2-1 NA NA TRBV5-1 CASSFITDEQFF TGCGCCAGCAGCTTTATTACTGATGAGCAGTTCTTC
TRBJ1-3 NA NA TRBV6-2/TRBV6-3 CASSWNKAKETIYF TGTGCCAGCAGTTGGAACAAGGCTAAGGAGACCATATATTTT
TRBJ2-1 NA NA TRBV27 CASSLTGDEQFF TGTGCCAGCAGTCTAACAGGAGATGAGCAGTTCTTC
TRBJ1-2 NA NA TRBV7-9 CASSLLRAEGYTF TGTGCCAGCAGCTTATTAAGGGCAGAAGGCTACACCTTC
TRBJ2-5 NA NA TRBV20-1 CSAKDPSTQYF TGCAGTGCTAAGGACCCCTCAACCCAGTACTTC
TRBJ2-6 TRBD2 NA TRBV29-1 CSVEATSGTTSGANVLTF TGCAGCGTTGAGGCTACTAGCGGGACGACCTCTGGGGCCAACGTCCTGACTTTC
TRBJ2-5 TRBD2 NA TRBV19 CASTSRGGVQETQYF TGTGCCAGCACAAGTCGTGGGGGGGTGCAAGAGACCCAGTACTTC
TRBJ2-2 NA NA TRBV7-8 CASSSRGGGTGELFF TGTGCCAGCAGCTCCCGAGGAGGGGGCACCGGGGAGCTGTTTTTT
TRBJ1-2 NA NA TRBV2 CASKQSARSDGYTF TGTGCCAGCAAGCAATCCGCTAGATCCGATGGCTACACCTTC
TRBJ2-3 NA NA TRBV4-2 CASSQVREGTQYF TGTGCCAGCAGCCAAGTGCGGGAAGGTACGCAGTATTTT